This T cell receptor beta chain was recorded in a study of beta chain features in type 1 diabetes. General study points: The naive, central memory and Treg TCRB repertoires of patients appeared to be more similar to one another than those of healthy donors. VDJ junctions from type 1 diabetes patients carried fewer insertions and larger deletions. Within each of all four CD4+ subsets, Type 1 diabetes patients had TCRB CDR3s that were moderately but significantly shorter.

Per germline, CDR1 GTSNPN and CDR2 SVGIG (reference sequence). V trimming: 0 bases; J trimming: 6 bases; junction bases outside the gene matches: 11. The CDR3 spans 15 residues. This clone was picked up a small number of times. As yet, its antigen is unknown. Purities in excess of 95% were seen in all sorted populations. Expressed TCRB transcripts were sequenced because the isolated RNA had all been reverse transcribed beforehand. Only in-frame clones appear in the TCRdb table, and some are missing; sequencing was by immunoSEQ multiplex PCR. The sample holds 150,000 to 200,000 clones, roughly 8% seen once.

The sequenced sample was central memory CD4+ T cells from blood. The V call is TRBV30, the J call TRBJ2-7; TRBD2 matches at 7 bases. The sequence came from a woman between 18 and 30 years old with type 1 diabetes. The CDR3 here is CAWSVRSGISGEQYF. The CDR3 DNA sequence: TGTGCCTGGAGTGTACGAAGCGGGATTAGCGGCGAGCAGTACTTC.